The 23 T cell receptor beta chains given below trace back to one sample, sequenced in a study of blood T cell repertoires in COVID-19. Some clones are missing from TCRdb's copy, which holds only in-frame ones; the method was immunoSEQ multiplex PCR. The sample records some 99,000 clones, roughly 82% being singletons. Sequencing was done on a sample of peripheral blood. These receptors were taken from an elderly woman with active or convalescent COVID-19.

The chain employs TRBV3-1 (or the pseudogene TRBV3-2) and TRBJ2-1, with 11 nucleotides matching TRBD1. The CDR3 covers 14 residues. V lost 5 bases to trimming and J lost 9 bases; unmatched junction nucleotides: 6. Germline values: CDR1 LGHDT, CDR2 YNNKEL (reference sequence). Written as DNA, the CDR3 is TGTGCCAGCAGCTCACGGGACAGGGGGGCTGAGCAGTTCTTC. Protein product: CASSSRDRGAEQFF.

CDR3: CAISESQKMQPQHF. DNA of the CDR3: TGTGCCATCAGTGAGTCACAGAAAATGCAGCCCCAGCATTTT. The rearrangement links TRBV10-3 to TRBJ1-5, with unresolved D. Trimming took off 0 bases at V and 7 bases at J, with 10 bases between the two ends. Germline assignment: CDR1 ENHRY and CDR2 SYGVKD. The CDR3 spans 14 residues.

The chain recombines TRBV6-6 with TRBJ2-3; 10 bases match TRBD1. Germline V CDR1 and CDR2: MNHNY, SVGAGI (reference sequence). V was pared by 5 bases and J by 3 bases, with 8 bases of the junction left unmatched. The CDR3 length is 16 residues. The CDR3 coding sequence is TGTGCCAGCAGTACCGGGACAGGGGCCCCAACAGATACGCAGTATTTT. This translates into CASSTGTGAPTDTQYF.

This clone was found a few times. The chain links TRBV19 to TRBJ2-7; possible D gene TRBD1, 5 bases. CDR1 LNHDA and CDR2 SQIVND come from the germline V gene (reference sequence). The V end was cut by 9 bases, the J end by 2 bases, with 17 bases between. The length of the CDR3 is 14 residues. CDR3 loop: CASSSRTQTYEQYF. The CDR3 region has the DNA TGTGCCAGCTCCTCCAGGACACAAACCTACGAGCAGTACTTC. Full variable domain (remainder filled in from reference TRBV19 and TRBJ2-7): DGGITQSPKYLFRKEGQNVTLSCEQNLNHDAMYWYRQDPGQGLRLIYYSQIVNDFQKGDIAEGYSVSREKKESFPLTVTSAQKNPTAFYLCASSSRTQTYEQYFGPGTRLTVT.

The rearrangement uses TRBV28 and TRBJ2-7; 10 bases line up with TRBD2. The trim removed 6 bases at V and 0 bases at J, leaving 11 bases unmatched. Per the germline V gene, CDR1 is MDHEN and CDR2 is SYDVKM. The CDR3 extends over 17 amino acids. In nucleotides, the CDR3 is TGTGCCAGCAGCCAGACACTAGCGGGAAGTGGCTCCTACGAGCAGTACTTC. It yields the protein CASSQTLAGSGSYEQYF. Full variable domain (remainder filled in from reference TRBV28 and TRBJ2-7): DVKVTQSSRYLVKRTGEKVFLECVQDMDHENMFWYRQDPGLGLRLIYFSYDVKMKEKGDIPEGYSVSREKKERFSLILESASTNQTSMYLCASSQTLAGSGSYEQYFGPGTRLTVT.

The DNA for the CDR3 is TGCGCCAGCAGGCCAGCGGGCGACAGGGAGAAGGAAGAGACCCAGTACTTC. Amino acids: CASRPAGDREKEETQYF. The rearrangement joins TRBV23-1 to TRBJ2-5; D is possibly TRBD1 (7 bases). TRBV23-1 is recorded as an ORF, its role being uncertain. CDR3 length: 17 amino acids. Trimming shortened V by 6 bases and J by 3 bases, and 23 bases separated the two germline ends.

This chain links TRBV11-2 with TRBJ2-7, with 9 bases aligning to TRBD1. V shed 5 bases, J shed 6 bases, and the junction held 11 bases outside the gene matches. There are 15 residues in the CDR3. Germline CDR1 SGHAT, CDR2 FQNNGV. The CDR3 loop is CASSTRTGELGEQYF. In DNA, the CDR3 is TGTGCCAGCAGCACCCGGACAGGGGAACTCGGCGAGCAGTACTTC.

The chain uses TRBV7-3 and TRBJ2-3; D might be TRBD2 (5 bases). Germline values: CDR1 SGHTA, CDR2 FQGTGA. This CDR3 region has 16 residues. The V end lost 1 base, the J end lost 2 bases, and 13 bases lay between the germline ends. The CDR3 reads CASSLNEGALTDTQYF. In nucleotides, the CDR3 is TGTGCCAGCAGCTTAAATGAGGGAGCCCTCACAGATACGCAGTATTTT. Using reference TRBV7-3 and TRBJ2-3 for the parts outside the CDR3, the full variable domain is GAGVSQTPSNKVTEKGKYVELRCDPISGHTALYWYRQSLGQGPEFLIYFQGTGAADDSGLPNDRFFAVRPEGSVSTLKIQRTERGDSAVYLCASSLNEGALTDTQYFGPGTRLTVL.

The chain links TRBV5-8 to TRBJ2-7, with D unresolved. Germline loops: CDR1 SGHTS, CDR2 YDEGEE. Between the trimmed V and J ends, which lost 2 bases and 6 bases, there was a span of 9 bases. The CDR3 covers 12 residues. As DNA, the CDR3 is TGTGCCAGCAGCTTTCTCCGTGTCGAGCAGTACTTC. It translates to CASSFLRVEQYF.

This clone was found a few times. J is TRBJ1-2 and V is TRBV5-6; a weak D match, TRBD1 (5 bases). CDR1 is SGHDT and CDR2 is YYEEEE in the germline V gene. This CDR3 contains 14 residues. V lost 3 bases and J 2 bases, leaving 11 bases between the germline ends. CDR3 nucleotide sequence: TGTGCCAGCAGCTCGACAGTAGAAAACTATGGCTACACCTTC. It specifies CASSSTVENYGYTF.

This clone was counted only a few times. This chain uses TRBV27 with TRBJ2-7; no clear D. The CDR3 loop spans 15 amino acids. The V end lost 4 bases, the J end lost 2 bases, and 15 bases lay between the germline ends. Germline CDR1 and CDR2: MNHEY and SMNVEV (reference sequence). Here the CDR3 DNA reads TGTGCCAGCAGTTCCCTTACAGACCGAACCTACGAGCAGTACTTC. Protein: CASSSLTDRTYEQYF.

This clone was seen a single time. CDR3 amino acids: CASSQALDRVNTEAFF. CDR3 bases: TGTGCCAGCAGCCAAGCATTGGATCGGGTGAACACTGAAGCTTTCTTT. The chain combines TRBV3-1 (or the pseudogene TRBV3-2) with TRBJ1-1; no clear D gene. The CDR3 is 16 amino acids. The germline V and J ends were trimmed by 1 base and 0 bases, with 12 bases remaining between them. Germline-derived CDR1 and CDR2 are LGHDT and YNNKEL (reference sequence).

CDR3 in DNA: TGTGCCAGCTCACAGTCCGGGGGAGATACGCAGTATTTT. Translation gives CASSQSGGDTQYF. The chain has TRBV18 and TRBJ2-3, with TRBD2 as a possible D gene (6 bases). The CDR3 runs 13 residues. Looked up from germline, CDR1 is KGHSH and CDR2 is LQKENI. With 4 bases removed from V and 5 bases from J, the gap between germline ends came to 10 bases.

This chain connects TRBV28 to TRBJ2-7; TRBD1 aligns across 10 bases. This CDR3 spans 14 amino acids. Germline assignment: CDR1 MDHEN and CDR2 SYDVKM. The junction had 7 bases not matched to a gene; V was cut back by 10 bases and J by 1 base. The CDR3 DNA follows: TGTGCCACCGAAGGACAGGGGGTTTCCTACGAGCAGTACTTC. Its protein is CATEGQGVSYEQYF.

The chain links TRBV11-2 to TRBJ2-7; 11 bases align to TRBD2. The J segment lost 4 bases and the V segment lost 6 bases, leaving 5 bases of the junction unmatched. The CDR3 extends over 14 amino acids. The germline V gene encodes CDR1 SGHAT and CDR2 FQNNGV. The CDR3 DNA sequence: TGTGCCAGCAGGGGAACTAGCGGGAGTTACGAGCAGTACTTC. Its translation is CASRGTSGSYEQYF.

V is TRBV11-2 and J is TRBJ1-5; D not certain. The CDR3 spans 15 residues. Germline V gene data show CDR1 as SGHAT and CDR2 as FQNNGV. Deletions cut 5 bases from V and 5 bases from J, with 16 bases between. Here the CDR3 DNA reads TGTGCCAGCAGCCTCCGAGCGGGGAACCATCAGCCCCAGCATTTT. Protein sequence: CASSLRAGNHQPQHF.

This clone was recorded once. The rearrangement joins TRBV20-1 to TRBJ1-2; D may be TRBD1 (6 bases). Germline V gene sequence: CDR1 DFQATT, CDR2 SNEGSKA (reference sequence). The V and J ends lost 5 bases and 2 bases respectively, with 6 bases between them. The CDR3 extends over 11 amino acids. This CDR3 reads CSAGQNYGYTF. Here the CDR3 DNA reads TGCAGTGCTGGACAGAACTATGGCTACACCTTC.

The chain recombines TRBV28 with TRBJ2-3, with D possibly being TRBD2 (6 bases). Trimming took 7 bases from V and 4 from J, leaving 9 bases between them. The CDR3 loop spans 12 amino acids. The germline V gene has CDR1 MDHEN and CDR2 SYDVKM. The CDR3 reads CASTGVADTQYF. In DNA form, the CDR3 reads TGTGCCAGCACGGGAGTTGCAGATACGCAGTATTTT.

This clone was counted only a few times. V and J are TRBV28 and TRBJ1-1; D uncertain. V shed 7 bases and J shed 4 bases, with 7 bases lying between them. This CDR3 has 11 amino acids. Germline-derived CDR1 and CDR2 are MDHEN and SYDVKM. The CDR3 spells CASTRVTEAFF. The CDR3 DNA is TGTGCCAGCACTCGCGTCACTGAAGCTTTCTTT.

The chain uses TRBV9 and TRBJ1-4, with 7 bases identical to TRBD1. The germline CDR1 and CDR2 sequences are SGDLS and YYNGEE. CDR3 size: 14 residues. The ends lost 6 bases at V and 4 bases at J; junction bases unmatched: 6. CDR3 nucleotide sequence: TGTGCCAGCACCCCACAGGGGAATAATGAAAAACTGTTTTTT. Protein sequence: CASTPQGNNEKLFF.

The chain employs TRBV7-2 and TRBJ2-3, with D possibly TRBD2 on 6 matching bases. The CDR3 is made up of 17 amino acids. Trimming took 4 bases from V and 2 from J, leaving 19 bases between them. Looked up from germline, CDR1 is SGHTA and CDR2 is FQGNSA. The CDR3 spells CASSSPGGSGYTDTQYF. The CDR3 nucleotides are TGTGCCAGCAGCTCCCCTGGAGGGAGCGGATACACAGATACGCAGTATTTT.

J is TRBJ2-7 and V is TRBV11-2; maybe TRBD2 (6 bases). This CDR3 has 12 residues. CDR1 SGHAT and CDR2 FQNNGV come from the germline V gene. V dropped 3 bases and J dropped 4 bases, with 7 bases sitting between them. CDR3 protein: CASSFGLYEQYF. The CDR3 DNA reads TGTGCCAGCAGCTTCGGACTATACGAGCAGTACTTC.

The chain employs TRBV7-3 and TRBJ2-2; D uncertain. Per germline, CDR1 SGHTA and CDR2 FQGTGA. The CDR3 has 13 residues. Trimming stripped 5 bases from V and 0 bases from J, with 4 bases between. The CDR3 nucleotides are TGTGCCAGCAGCAATACGAACACCGGGGAGCTGTTTTTT. Amino acids: CASSNTNTGELFF.